One sample yielded the 29 T cell receptor beta chains listed below, sequenced in a study of blood T cell repertoires in COVID-19. The data were produced by immunoSEQ multiplex PCR, yet TCRdb's version contains in-frame clones alone and is incomplete. The sample consists of 200,000 to 300,000 clones, over 80% of them appearing once. Sequencing input: peripheral blood. The receptors shown here come from a man aged 30 to 45 who had recovered from COVID-19.

The chain uses TRBV3-1 (or the pseudogene TRBV3-2) and TRBJ2-1; 8 nucleotides line up with TRBD2. Germline V gives CDR1 LGHDT, CDR2 YNNKEL (reference sequence). V was pared by 4 bases and J by 1 base, with 3 bases of the junction left unmatched. The CDR3 contains 15 residues. The CDR3 DNA sequence: TGTGCCAGCAGCCTGAGCGGGGGATCCTACAATGAGCAGTTCTTC. Amino acid sequence: CASSLSGGSYNEQFF.

In its sample, this clone was seen many times. J is TRBJ1-2 and V is TRBV14, with D tentatively TRBD1 (6 bases). CDR3 size: 13 residues. Germline loops: CDR1 SGHDN, CDR2 FVKESK. V lost 6 bases and J 2 bases, leaving 10 bases between the germline ends. The CDR3, as DNA: TGTGCCAGCAGAGCACAGGGCAACTATGGCTACACCTTC. Translating it yields CASRAQGNYGYTF. The variable domain in full, with the rest retrieved from reference TRBV14 and TRBJ1-2, is EAGVTQFPSHSVIEKGQTVTLRCDPISGHDNLYWYRRVMGKEIKFLLHFVKESKQDESGMPNNRFLAERTGGTYSTLKVQPAELEDSGVYFCASRAQGNYGYTFGSGTRLTVV.

This clone was found a few times. The chain is built from TRBV2 and TRBJ1-4, with D perhaps matching TRBD1 (6 bases). Germline loops: CDR1 SNHLY, CDR2 FYNNEI. Trimming took 2 bases from V and 5 from J, leaving 15 bases between them. This CDR3 comprises 16 residues. CDR3 nucleotides: TGTGCCAGCAGTGAAAACGGACCAGGGGCAAATGAAAAACTGTTTTTT. Its protein product is CASSENGPGANEKLFF. Full variable domain (missing parts from reference TRBV2 and TRBJ1-4): EPEVTQTPSHQVTQMGQEVILRCVPISNHLYFYWYRQILGQKVEFLVSFYNNEISEKSEIFDDQFSVERPDGSNFTLKIRSTKLEDSAMYFCASSENGPGANEKLFFGSGTQLSVL.

This clone appeared a single time. V and J are TRBV6-5 and TRBJ2-7; tentative D call: TRBD1 (6 bases). Trimming removed 10 bases at V and 4 bases at J, with 11 bases between. Germline V gives CDR1 MNHEY, CDR2 SVGAGI. The CDR3 extends over 11 amino acids. CDR3 coding DNA: TGTGCCACAGGGGCCCCTTACGAGCAGTACGTC. Translation: CATGAPYEQYV.

The chain combines TRBV7-8 with TRBJ1-5; D remains ambiguous. Germline CDR1 SGHVS, CDR2 FQNEAQ. The CDR3 extends over 12 amino acids. V was clipped by 2 bases and J by 7 bases, with 6 bases between them. This CDR3 reads CASSLSEQPQHF. The CDR3 DNA reads TGTGCCAGCAGCTTATCGGAGCAGCCCCAGCATTTT. Drawing the rest from reference TRBV7-8 and TRBJ1-5, the complete variable domain is GAGVSQSPRYKVAKRGQDVALRCDPISGHVSLFWYQQALGQGPEFLTYFQNEAQLDKSGLPSDRFFAERPEGSVSTLKIQRTQQEDSAVYLCASSLSEQPQHFGDGTRLSIL.

This rearrangement joins TRBV28 to TRBJ1-1; 7 nucleotides agree with TRBD1. Germline V lookup: CDR1 MDHEN, CDR2 SYDVKM. J was trimmed by 7 bases and V by 4 bases; bases with no gene match: 15. The CDR3 is made up of 16 amino acids. In DNA form, the CDR3 reads TGTGCCAGCAGTTCAGCCGGGACAGAGATAAAAAATGAAGCTTTCTTT. It encodes CASSSAGTEIKNEAFF.

There are a few counts of this clone. The chain is built from TRBV5-1 and TRBJ2-3; 9 bases are shared with TRBD2. With 0 bases clipped from V and 5 bases from J, the junction kept 13 bases outside the gene matches. The germline V gene has CDR1 SGHRS and CDR2 YFSETQ. This CDR3 region has 18 residues. The CDR3 sequence is CASSLEAWAGGLRDTQYF. The CDR3 DNA reads as TGCGCCAGCAGCTTGGAAGCTTGGGCGGGGGGGCTTAGAGATACGCAGTATTTT.

The chain employs TRBV6-5 and TRBJ2-7; D perhaps matches TRBD1 (7 bases). The V and J ends lost 7 bases and 7 bases respectively, with 14 bases between them. This CDR3 comprises 12 residues. Germline V gene lookup returns CDR1 MNHEY and CDR2 SVGAGI. DNA of the CDR3: TGTGCCAGCACCCCAGGGGGGAGGGAGCAGTACGTC. Its protein product is CASTPGGREQYV.

The chain links TRBV11-1 to TRBJ1-1; D gene uncertain. CDR1 and CDR2 from the germline V gene are SGHAT and FQDESV (reference sequence). Trimming shortened V by 10 bases and J by 8 bases, and 17 bases separated the two germline ends. The CDR3 contains 12 residues. The CDR3 is CATRNLVPEAFF. The CDR3 bases are TGTGCCACCCGAAACTTGGTCCCCGAAGCTTTCTTT.

The CDR3 loop reads CASSQVEGANTEAFF. The CDR3 DNA reads as TGTGCCAGCAGCCAAGTCGAGGGGGCGAACACTGAAGCTTTCTTT. This sequence joins TRBV4-2 and TRBJ1-1; the match to TRBD1 covers 7 bases. The CDR3 has 15 residues. The ends lost 1 base at V and 1 base at J; junction bases unmatched: 3. Germline assignment: CDR1 LGHNA and CDR2 YNFKEQ.

This chain uses TRBV5-4 with TRBJ2-1, with 7 nucleotides matching TRBD1. The V segment lost 4 bases and the J segment 7 bases; nucleotides outside the gene matches: 14. Germline V gene lookup returns CDR1 SGHNT and CDR2 YYREEE (reference sequence). CDR3 length equals 16 residues. The CDR3 DNA reads as TGTGCCAGCAGCCCCGTGGGGACAGCCCTTTTGAATGAGCAGTTCTTC. Encoded protein: CASSPVGTALLNEQFF.

The rearrangement uses TRBV11-2 and TRBJ1-1; no firm D call. The germline CDR1 and CDR2 sequences are SGHAT and FQNNGV. Trimming removed 8 bases from V and 11 bases from J, with 18 bases in between. This CDR3 has 12 residues. The chain's CDR3 is CASGGGAVNAFF. The DNA for the CDR3 is TGTGCCAGCGGAGGCGGCGCGGTGAATGCTTTCTTT. Variable domain in full (rest from reference TRBV11-2 and TRBJ1-1): EAGVAQSPRYKIIEKRQSVAFWCNPISGHATLYWYQQILGQGPKLLIQFQNNGVVDDSQLPKDRFSAERLKGVDSTLKIQPAKLEDSAVYLCASGGGAVNAFFGQGTRLTVV.

With respect to this clone: Additional DNA sequences in this sample encode the identical CDR3. The chain employs TRBV5-1 and TRBJ1-1, with TRBD1 as a possible D gene (5 bases). Trimming removed 4 bases at V and 4 bases at J, with 11 bases between. The CDR3 length is 13 residues. Germline V gives CDR1 SGHRS, CDR2 YFSETQ. Written as DNA, the CDR3 is TGCGCCAGCAGCGGGCAGGGCGGCACTGAAGCTTTCTTT. Protein product: CASSGQGGTEAFF.

The genes are TRBV10-3 and TRBJ2-1; possibly TRBD2 for D (6 bases). Germline V gene sequence: CDR1 ENHRY, CDR2 SYGVKD. CDR3 length: 17 residues. V was trimmed by 5 bases and J by 7 bases, leaving 24 bases between them. Here the CDR3 reads CAISTPLRRGSLNEQFF. DNA for the CDR3: TGTGCCATCAGTACTCCGCTGCGGCGGGGATCCCTAAATGAGCAGTTCTTC.

The V call is TRBV2, the J call TRBJ2-2; the D gene is possibly TRBD1 (6 bases). The CDR3 has 15 amino acids. Per germline, CDR1 SNHLY and CDR2 FYNNEI. The ends were cut back, 6 bases at V and 2 bases at J, with 13 bases in the middle. For the CDR3, the DNA is TGTGCCAGCAGAATCGGGACACTCAACACCGGGGAGCTGTTTTTT. Translated, it gives CASRIGTLNTGELFF. The full variable domain, completed using reference TRBV2 and TRBJ2-2, is EPEVTQTPSHQVTQMGQEVILRCVPISNHLYFYWYRQILGQKVEFLVSFYNNEISEKSEIFDDQFSVERPDGSNFTLKIRSTKLEDSAMYFCASRIGTLNTGELFFGEGSRLTVL.

The rearrangement joins TRBV3-1 (or the pseudogene TRBV3-2) to TRBJ2-1, with 10 bases fitting TRBD2. The V segment lost 0 bases and the J segment 7 bases; nucleotides outside the gene matches: 12. This CDR3 region has 18 residues. Germline CDR1 LGHDT, CDR2 YNNKEL (reference sequence). In DNA, the CDR3 is TGTGCCAGCAGCCAAGAAGACCCACAGCGGGGGGGCGGAAATGAGCAGTTCTTC. It encodes CASSQEDPQRGGGNEQFF.

This chain uses TRBV2 with TRBJ1-2, with a tentative D call TRBD1 (5 bases). Germline CDR1 reads SNHLY; CDR2 reads FYNNEI. V was cut by 7 bases and J by 1 base, with 10 bases left in between. The CDR3 extends over 13 amino acids. CDR3: CASTRQNNYGYTF. In DNA, the CDR3 is TGTGCCAGCACCCGACAGAATAACTATGGCTACACCTTC.

The chain recombines TRBV28 with TRBJ1-2; D is undetermined. Germline CDR1 is MDHEN and CDR2 is SYDVKM. The V gene lost 5 bases and the J gene lost 7 bases, with 23 bases spanning the gap. CDR3 length: 16 amino acids. The CDR3, as DNA: TGTGCCAGCAGTGTTCTCCTCTCGGGCGTGAGGGCTGGCTACACCTTC. It translates to CASSVLLSGVRAGYTF.

The genes are TRBV5-1 and TRBJ2-5, with a weak D call TRBD2 (5 bases). The V end was cut by 0 bases, the J end by 4 bases, with 7 bases between. Looked up from germline, CDR1 is SGHRS and CDR2 is YFSETQ. The CDR3 runs 13 residues. The CDR3 spells CASSLGERETQYF. The CDR3 DNA is TGCGCCAGCAGCTTGGGGGAGAGAGAGACCCAGTACTTC.

The V gene is TRBV19, the J gene TRBJ1-1, with 9 bases fitting TRBD1. The trim removed 4 bases at V and 1 base at J, leaving 1 base unmatched. Germline V gene lookup returns CDR1 LNHDA and CDR2 SQIVND (reference sequence). The CDR3 runs 14 residues. The CDR3 bases are TGTGCCAGTAGTAGGACAGGGGCGAACACTGAAGCTTTCTTT. It codes for CASSRTGANTEAFF. Full variable domain (missing parts from reference TRBV19 and TRBJ1-1): DGGITQSPKYLFRKEGQNVTLSCEQNLNHDAMYWYRQDPGQGLRLIYYSQIVNDFQKGDIAEGYSVSREKKESFPLTVTSAQKNPTAFYLCASSRTGANTEAFFGQGTRLTVV.

The chain has TRBV28 and TRBJ2-7, with D possibly matching TRBD1 (5 bases). The CDR3 has 13 amino acids. Germline CDR1 is MDHEN and CDR2 is SYDVKM. V was cut by 7 bases and J by 5 bases, with 15 bases left in between. CDR3 region: CASTTGQFDEQYV. As DNA, the CDR3 is TGTGCCAGCACTACAGGCCAATTCGACGAGCAGTACGTC.

For the CDR3, the DNA is TGTGCCAGCAGTTACTTAGGGGCGGCCTACAATGAGCAGTTCTTC. This sequence encodes CASSYLGAAYNEQFF. The chain combines TRBV6-2 or TRBV6-3 with TRBJ2-1; the D gene is possibly TRBD1 (5 bases). The germline gives CDR1 MNHEY, CDR2 SVGEGT. The length of the CDR3 is 15 residues. V lost 1 base and J 2 bases, leaving 9 bases between the germline ends.

This clone was detected only a few times. J is TRBJ1-1 and V is TRBV27; D not certain. The V end lost 0 bases, the J end lost 1 base, and 21 bases lay between the germline ends. Germline lookup yields CDR1 MNHEY and CDR2 SMNVEV (reference sequence). This CDR3 region has 19 residues. The CDR3 coding sequence is TGTGCCAGCAGTTTATCAAGAGGGATTAGGAATCACCCGAACACTGAAGCTTTCTTT. Residues: CASSLSRGIRNHPNTEAFF.

The genes are TRBV19 and TRBJ2-3; D gene uncertain. V dropped 4 bases and J dropped 0 bases, with 14 bases sitting between them. CDR1 and CDR2 from the germline V gene are LNHDA and SQIVND (reference sequence). The CDR3 runs 16 residues. The CDR3 DNA is TGTGCCAGTAGTAGGGCCAGTGATGCTAGCACAGATACGCAGTATTTT. This codes for CASSRASDASTDTQYF.

This clone came up many times. This chain joins TRBV7-9 and TRBJ2-3; D is perhaps TRBD1 (6 bases). Germline V CDR1 and CDR2: SEHNR, FQNEAQ (reference sequence). There are 17 residues in the CDR3. Trimming took 7 bases from V and 2 from J, leaving 22 bases between them. The DNA of the CDR3 is TGTGCCAGCAATAACCCCGGTGAAACAGGGTACACAGATACGCAGTATTTT. This sequence encodes CASNNPGETGYTDTQYF.

This clone was observed a few times. The chain employs TRBV5-3 and TRBJ2-7, with D unresolved. TRBV5-3 is an ORF for which the function is uncertain. With 2 bases removed from V and 5 bases from J, the gap between germline ends came to 11 bases. This CDR3 has 13 residues. This CDR3 is CARSFLGFHEQYV. For the CDR3, the DNA is TGTGCCAGAAGCTTTCTCGGGTTCCACGAGCAGTACGTC.

The gene calls are TRBV2 and TRBJ1-3; 7 bases fit TRBD1. V trimming: 6 bases; J trimming: 2 bases; junction bases outside the gene matches: 7. The length of the CDR3 is 15 residues. The germline V gene encodes CDR1 SNHLY and CDR2 FYNNEI. The CDR3 DNA is TGTGCCAGCAGCGAACAGGGGAAAGCTGGAAACACCATATATTTT. Its protein product is CASSEQGKAGNTIYF.

The chain is built from TRBV27 and TRBJ1-2; TRBD1 agrees at 10 bases. J gave up 4 bases and V 6 bases, and 5 bases lay outside the gene matches. Germline V gives CDR1 MNHEY, CDR2 SMNVEV (reference sequence). The CDR3 contains 14 residues. CDR3 sequence reads: CASSPDRGFYGYTF. In DNA, the CDR3 is TGTGCCAGCAGCCCGGACAGGGGGTTCTATGGCTACACCTTC.

The chain recombines TRBV5-1 with TRBJ1-1, with 8 positions matching TRBD1. Trimming removed 3 bases from V and 2 bases from J; junction bases left unmatched: 6. The CDR3 length is 15 residues. CDR1 and CDR2 (germline): SGHRS, YFSETQ. The chain's CDR3 is CASSWTGQGNTEAFF. DNA of the CDR3: TGCGCCAGCAGCTGGACTGGACAGGGTAACACTGAAGCTTTCTTT. Variable domain in full (rest from reference TRBV5-1 and TRBJ1-1): KAGVTQTPRYLIKTRGQQVTLSCSPISGHRSVSWYQQTPGQGLQFLFEYFSETQRNKGNFPGRFSGRQFSNSRSEMNVSTLELGDSALYLCASSWTGQGNTEAFFGQGTRLTVV.